This T cell receptor beta chain derives from a study of blood T cell repertoires in COVID-19 (TCRdb year 2020). With regard to the full study: The collaborator samples originated in the United States, Italy and Spain and spanned the acute and convalescent phases of COVID-19. The material from the prospective study consisted of cDNA or gDNA derived from T cells, B-cell-depleted T cells, or PBMCs. Deeply sampled blood TCRbeta repertoires from subjects exposed to, actively infected with, or recovered from COVID-19 were included in the dataset. The repertoires were made available in a free public database intended to serve as a resource for research on the immune response to SARS-CoV-2. The samples were drawn from the first 160 participants of the ongoing ImmuneRACE study and from about 1,200 subjects provided by 6 global collaborators. A de-identified subject ID, COVID-19 status, age in years and sex were almost always included in the sample metadata. Where available, HLA class I and class II types were obtained from metadata supplied by the sample provider rather than from assay-based typing.

Here V drops 1 base and J drops 6 bases, and the junction holds 5 bases not matched to any gene. According to the germline V gene, CDR1 reads SGDLS and CDR2 reads YYNGEE. There are 14 amino acids in the CDR3, from cysteine to phenylalanine inclusive. Solely the CDR3 DNA is kept, with 42 bases framed from the first base. In the prospective study, participants were about 18 to 100 years old, resided in about two dozen geographic areas of the United States, and were enrolled through a virtual design. To assign participants to cohorts, the prospective study relied on clinical history that participants themselves reported in a screening survey and a study questionnaire. Each participant in the prospective study had whole blood, serum and a nasopharyngeal or oropharyngeal swab collected by mobile phlebotomists. Participants in the prospective study had the option to provide additional blood draws and questionnaires over a 2-month period. Before DNA extraction, prospective study blood samples were shipped either frozen or at room temperature.

The immunoSEQ Assay, a bias-controlled multiplex PCR, was used to amplify TCRbeta CDR3 regions from genomic DNA. For the original study's pipeline: Within the assay, amplification of reference gene primers was used to estimate how many nucleated cells each sample contained. To quantify the absolute abundance of each unique TCRbeta CDR3 rearrangement, sequence reads were collapsed and filtered. For each sample, productive Simpson clonality was calculated as the square root of Simpson's diversity index across productive rearrangements. TCRdb carries this immuneACCESS record with in-frame sequences only. Its versions omit some clonotypes, under half of them owing to an unresolved V gene in the studies checked, with the rest unexplained. V, J and clone size reflect that table, while D and trimming were determined from the DNA. This sample comprises under 300,000 clones, 91% of them detected only once. The biggest ten clones account for more than 1% of the sample.

As for this clone: The antigen this receptor binds is unknown. Qualities for individual bases were not recorded, and no much larger clone is one base off.

Study-wide conclusions, independent of this receptor: Clinical and demographic metadata were provided uncurated, with the amount varying by source and participant.

The sequence derives from a human donor in a cohort exposed to, infected with or recovered from COVID-19 (not recorded which). The donor label of this sample is uncertain. The chain was built from TRBV9 and TRBJ2-7, and TRBD2 matches 9 of the central bases. Sequenced material: PBMCs or T cells enriched from blood (not recorded which). The CDR3 in this case is CASSVSVTSGEQYF. Here is the DNA: TGTGCCAGCAGCGTATCAGTGACTAGCGGCGAGCAGTACTTC.